The clone carrying this TCR beta chain has just one count. The antigen is unknown. Second-dose groups at about 4 or about 12 weeks were pooled. This sample was taken from a study of T cell responses to AZD1222 COVID-19 vaccine. Whole-study results and caveats: Most donors were white British, females outnumbered males, and clonal diversity was possibly underestimated. Unmutated variant regions are reportedly targeted by nearly half of spike-specific TCRs. Repertoires were sampled only after the peak T cell response.

This table comes from immunoSEQ multiplex PCR, and its TCRdb copy is limited to in-frame clones, with some not included. Of 75,000 to 80,000 clones listed, under 90% are singletons. Germline V gene sequence: CDR1 SGHTA, CDR2 FQGNSA. The V and J ends lost 3 bases and 6 bases respectively, with 17 bases between them. The CDR3 consists of 16 residues. The source of this sequence is an adult who received the AZD1222 COVID-19 vaccine. Sequencing used peripheral blood, obtained 28 days after the second AZD1222 dose. The chain has TRBV7-2 and TRBJ1-4, with D possibly TRBD1 on 5 matching bases. CDR3 protein: CASSFPRGWGDEKLFF. In DNA, the CDR3 is TGTGCCAGCAGCTTTCCACGGGGTTGGGGGGATGAAAAACTGTTTTTT.